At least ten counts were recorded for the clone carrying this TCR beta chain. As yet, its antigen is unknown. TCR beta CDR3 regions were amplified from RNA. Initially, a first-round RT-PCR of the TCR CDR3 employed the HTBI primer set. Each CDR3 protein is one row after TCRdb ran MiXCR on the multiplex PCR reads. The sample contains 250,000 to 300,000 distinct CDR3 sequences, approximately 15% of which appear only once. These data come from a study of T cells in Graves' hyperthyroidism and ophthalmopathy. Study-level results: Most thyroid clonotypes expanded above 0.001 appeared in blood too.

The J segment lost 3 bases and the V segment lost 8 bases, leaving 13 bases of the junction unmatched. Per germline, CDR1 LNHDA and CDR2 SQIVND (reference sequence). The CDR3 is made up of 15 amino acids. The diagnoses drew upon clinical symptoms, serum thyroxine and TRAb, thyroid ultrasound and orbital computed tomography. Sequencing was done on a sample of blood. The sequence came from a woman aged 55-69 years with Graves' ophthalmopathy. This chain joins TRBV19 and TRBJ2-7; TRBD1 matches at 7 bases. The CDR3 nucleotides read TGTGCCAGTCGCGTGAGGACAGGAGCCGACTACGAGCAGTACTTC. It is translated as CASRVRTGADYEQYF.